These 25 T cell receptor beta chains originate from one sample sequenced in a study of shared clonotypes between healthy human individuals. TCRdb's table, derived via immunoSEQ multiplex PCR, lists solely in-frame clones and lacks some. The sample yields 600,000 to 750,000 clones, just under 75% seen once. The specimen sequenced was memory CD4+ T cells sorted from blood. Specified subset: CD45RA-negative fraction. The origin of the receptors is a woman aged 25 to 39 in good health.

The sample holds many counts of this clone. The chain joins TRBV28 to TRBJ1-2, with D maybe TRBD1 (5 bases). Deletions cut 1 base from V and 1 base from J, with 13 bases between. Germline V gives CDR1 MDHEN, CDR2 SYDVKM. The CDR3 is 16 amino acids. The CDR3 sequence is CASSLFGGIDNYGYTF. CDR3 coding DNA: TGTGCCAGCAGTTTATTCGGGGGAATTGATAACTATGGCTACACCTTC.

V is TRBV19 and J is TRBJ2-1; D not certain. V lost 3 bases to trimming and J lost 2 bases, with 11 bases between them. In germline, CDR1 is LNHDA, CDR2 SQIVND (reference sequence). This CDR3 is built from 15 residues. The DNA for the CDR3 is TGTGCCAGTAGTATGGTGGGATCAACCTACAATGAGCAGTTCTTC. Its protein is CASSMVGSTYNEQFF.

The gene calls are TRBV19 and TRBJ1-4; possible D gene TRBD1, 5 bases. V was trimmed by 7 bases and J by 10 bases, leaving 22 bases between them. From germline, CDR1 is LNHDA and CDR2 SQIVND (reference sequence). CDR3 size: 15 residues. The CDR3: CASMRETAATRKLFF. Here the CDR3 DNA reads TGTGCCAGTATGAGGGAGACAGCTGCCACTCGAAAACTGTTTTTT.

Comment on this clone: Other DNA sequences in the sample encode the same CDR3. This rearrangement joins TRBV5-1 to TRBJ2-1; D is ambiguous. The germline V gene encodes CDR1 SGHRS and CDR2 YFSETQ. V lost 0 bases to trimming and J lost 4 bases, with 11 bases between them. This CDR3 has 15 amino acids. The DNA for the CDR3 is TGCGCCAGCAGCTTGGCGACGTCTGGGTACAATGAGCAGTTCTTC. Its translation is CASSLATSGYNEQFF.

The chain is built from TRBV25-1 and TRBJ2-7; 7 bases are a match to TRBD1. The CDR3 length is 15 residues. V was pared by 4 bases and J by 1 base, with 7 bases of the junction left unmatched. Germline V CDR1 and CDR2: MGHDK, SYGVNS. This CDR3 is CASSGVAGGSYEQYF. The CDR3 nucleotides read TGTGCCAGCAGTGGGGTGGCAGGGGGATCCTACGAGCAGTACTTC.

The chain links TRBV5-4 to TRBJ2-7; D uncertain. The CDR3 runs 12 residues. The ends were cut back, 1 base at V and 7 bases at J, with 9 bases in the middle. Germline CDR1 is SGHNT and CDR2 is YYREEE (reference sequence). The CDR3 is CASSLMSREQYF. The CDR3 DNA follows: TGTGCCAGCAGCTTGATGAGCCGGGAGCAGTACTTC.

Notes on this clone: This probably arose from a read error, given a far larger clone one base away. At the DNA level, this CDR3 is encoded by other sequences in the same sample as well. The J gene is TRBJ1-3, the V gene TRBV28; the match to TRBD1 covers 9 bases. Trimming took 9 bases from V and 6 from J; bases not matched to a gene: 9. The CDR3 is made up of 14 amino acids. The germline V gene has CDR1 MDHEN and CDR2 SYDVKM. This CDR3 is CASSRTGAANTIYF. The CDR3 bases are TGTGCCAGTAGTCGGACAGGGGCGGCAAACACCATATATTTT.

CDR3 protein: CASTSLAGGPQEQYF. Written as DNA, the CDR3 is TGTGCCAGCACATCGTTAGCGGGAGGGCCGCAGGAGCAGTACTTC. The chain is built from TRBV7-8 and TRBJ2-7; 11 bases are a match to TRBD2. Trimming removed 7 bases from V and 7 bases from J; junction bases left unmatched: 12. The CDR3 contains 15 residues. CDR1 is SGHVS and CDR2 is FQNEAQ in the germline V gene.

The rearrangement joins TRBV27 to TRBJ2-5, with 8 bases lining up with TRBD2. V trimming: 6 bases; J trimming: 0 bases; junction bases outside the gene matches: 12. CDR3 size: 17 residues. CDR1 is MNHEY and CDR2 is SMNVEV in the germline V gene (reference sequence). The CDR3 DNA reads as TGTGCCAGCAGACCCCCAGCGGCGGGAGGTAACCAAGAGACCCAGTACTTC. Its protein product is CASRPPAAGGNQETQYF.

This chain uses TRBV4-1 with TRBJ2-3; 9 bases are shared with TRBD1. J gave up 2 bases and V 4 bases, and 4 bases lay outside the gene matches. The CDR3 spans 15 residues. Germline assignment: CDR1 MGHRA and CDR2 YSYEKL. Here the CDR3 DNA reads TGCGCCAGCAGCCGGACAGGGGTCTCCACAGATACGCAGTATTTT. Its protein product is CASSRTGVSTDTQYF.

This clone appeared once. The chain couples TRBV7-6 to TRBJ2-6; D perhaps matches TRBD2 (5 bases). V lost 5 bases and J lost 0, with 20 bases in between. CDR1 is SGHVS and CDR2 is FNYEAQ in the germline V gene. This CDR3 spans 19 amino acids. CDR3 nucleotides: TGTGCCAGCAGCCCCCTGTCTATAGCGACAAGCTCTGGGGCCAACGTCCTGACTTTC. This sequence encodes CASSPLSIATSSGANVLTF.

The J gene is TRBJ1-3, the V gene TRBV5-1, with 7 bases lining up with TRBD1. This CDR3 has 15 residues. Germline V gives CDR1 SGHRS, CDR2 YFSETQ. J lost 8 bases, V lost 7 bases, and 15 bases had no gene match. The DNA for the CDR3 is TGCGCCAGCTCCGTCGGGACAGCCGGGAGGGACACCATATATTTT. Its protein is CASSVGTAGRDTIYF.

V is TRBV6-1 and J is TRBJ1-2; 7 positions agree with TRBD1. J gave up 6 bases and V 2 bases, and 6 bases lay outside the gene matches. In germline, CDR1 is MNHNS, CDR2 SASEGT. The CDR3 is made up of 14 amino acids. The CDR3 region is CASSEPGQVHGYTF. CDR3 coding DNA: TGTGCCAGCAGTGAACCAGGACAGGTCCATGGCTACACCTTC.

The chain employs TRBV6-1 and TRBJ1-5; maybe TRBD1 (6 bases). Trimming shortened V by 4 bases and J by 9 bases, and 22 bases separated the two germline ends. The CDR3 extends over 16 amino acids. The germline gives CDR1 MNHNS, CDR2 SASEGT. Here the CDR3 DNA reads TGTGCCAGCAGTGTACGAGTGGGGGCCTCAATAAGGCCCCAGCATTTT. Translation: CASSVRVGASIRPQHF.

The chain recombines TRBV5-1 with TRBJ2-7; 8 nucleotides line up with TRBD2. Germline V lookup: CDR1 SGHRS, CDR2 YFSETQ. V was pared by 4 bases and J by 1 base, with 7 bases of the junction left unmatched. The CDR3 spans 15 residues. The CDR3 reads CASSPGGAPSYEQYF. The CDR3 DNA is TGCGCCAGCAGCCCGGGGGGGGCACCTTCCTACGAGCAGTACTTC.

The chain uses TRBV19 and TRBJ1-5; 10 bases align to TRBD1. The CDR3 runs to 15 residues. Germline V CDR1 and CDR2: LNHDA, SQIVND (reference sequence). After removal of 4 bases from V and 4 bases from J, the junction contained 4 bases not matched to a gene. Written as DNA, the CDR3 is TGTGCCAGTAGTAGGGGGACAGGGGAAAATCAGCCCCAGCATTTT. Protein sequence: CASSRGTGENQPQHF. The full variable domain, completed using reference TRBV19 and TRBJ1-5, is DGGITQSPKYLFRKEGQNVTLSCEQNLNHDAMYWYRQDPGQGLRLIYYSQIVNDFQKGDIAEGYSVSREKKESFPLTVTSAQKNPTAFYLCASSRGTGENQPQHFGDGTRLSIL.

The chain links TRBV6-1 to TRBJ1-5, with TRBD1 as a possible D gene (6 bases). V lost 2 bases and J 7 bases, leaving 15 bases between the germline ends. The CDR3 has 15 residues. Per the germline V gene, CDR1 is MNHNS and CDR2 is SASEGT. This CDR3 reads CASSEMAGVGQPQHF. CDR3 bases: TGTGCCAGCAGTGAAATGGCAGGGGTAGGGCAGCCCCAGCATTTT.

This chain joins TRBV5-8 and TRBJ2-3, with TRBD2 identical over 7 bases. The germline CDR1 and CDR2 sequences are SGHTS and YDEGEE. V shed 0 bases and J 5 bases; nucleotides not matched to a gene: 15. This CDR3 is built from 18 residues. The CDR3 sequence: CASSLANLADTSGDTQYF. The CDR3 DNA follows: TGTGCCAGCAGCTTGGCCAATCTAGCGGATACATCTGGAGATACGCAGTATTTT.

A few counts support this clone. The chain recombines TRBV6-4 with TRBJ2-7; D gene unclear. The V gene lost 2 bases and the J gene lost 5 bases, with 13 bases spanning the gap. Germline V gene data show CDR1 as MRHNA and CDR2 as SNTAGT. This CDR3 is built from 14 residues. CDR3 residues: CASSDRDLFHEQYF. CDR3 sequence (DNA): TGTGCCAGCAGTGACAGGGATCTGTTCCACGAGCAGTACTTC.

With regard to this clone: One base away lies a much larger clone, so this may be a sequencing read error. Other DNA sequences in the same sample also yield this CDR3. J is TRBJ1-5 and V is TRBV2; D perhaps matches TRBD1 (6 bases). V gave up 6 bases and J gave up 2 bases, with 11 bases separating them. Germline values: CDR1 SNHLY, CDR2 FYNNEI. The CDR3 extends over 14 amino acids. The CDR3 spells CASSLQGGNQPQHF. DNA for the CDR3: TGTGCCAGCAGCCTACAGGGAGGCAATCAGCCCCAGCATTTT.

This rearrangement joins TRBV28 to TRBJ2-7, with D tentatively TRBD1 or TRBD2 (5 bases each). The ends were cut back, 6 bases at V and 0 bases at J, with 12 bases in the middle. The CDR3 consists of 14 residues. The germline V gene encodes CDR1 MDHEN and CDR2 SYDVKM. This chain's CDR3 is CASRGRKVSYEQYF. The CDR3 DNA is TGTGCCAGCAGGGGACGGAAAGTCTCCTACGAGCAGTACTTC. Combining the CDR3 with reference TRBV28 and TRBJ2-7 gives the whole variable domain DVKVTQSSRYLVKRTGEKVFLECVQDMDHENMFWYRQDPGLGLRLIYFSYDVKMKEKGDIPEGYSVSREKKERFSLILESASTNQTSMYLCASRGRKVSYEQYFGPGTRLTVT.

This clone was seen only a few times. V is TRBV28 and J is TRBJ1-1; D uncertain. Germline lookup yields CDR1 MDHEN and CDR2 SYDVKM. The CDR3 length is 15 residues. The V and J ends lost 5 bases and 4 bases respectively, with 17 bases between them. The chain's CDR3 is CASSPFSPAGTEAFF. CDR3 bases: TGTGCCAGCAGTCCCTTTTCTCCGGCGGGCACTGAAGCTTTCTTT.

The J gene is TRBJ1-1, the V gene TRBV11-2; D gene uncertain. There are 13 residues in the CDR3. V was trimmed by 5 bases and J by 5 bases, leaving 12 bases between them. CDR1 SGHAT and CDR2 FQNNGV come from the germline V gene. CDR3 DNA: TGTGCCAGCAGCACCCAGCTGGGTACTGAAGCTTTCTTT. Its translation is CASSTQLGTEAFF. Filled out from reference TRBV11-2 and TRBJ1-1, the complete variable domain reads EAGVAQSPRYKIIEKRQSVAFWCNPISGHATLYWYQQILGQGPKLLIQFQNNGVVDDSQLPKDRFSAERLKGVDSTLKIQPAKLEDSAVYLCASSTQLGTEAFFGQGTRLTVV.

This chain joins TRBV7-6 and TRBJ1-4, with TRBD1 matching 7 bases. Germline V lookup: CDR1 SGHVS, CDR2 FNYEAQ. This CDR3 contains 16 residues. After removal of 5 bases from V and 0 bases from J, the junction contained 6 bases not matched to a gene. The CDR3 here is CASSKLQGPTNEKLFF. As DNA, the CDR3 is TGTGCCAGCAGCAAGCTACAGGGGCCAACTAATGAAAAACTGTTTTTT.

This chain connects TRBV2 to TRBJ2-5; D is perhaps TRBD2 (6 bases). This CDR3 has 14 residues. Deletions cut 5 bases from V and 6 bases from J, with 16 bases between. Germline V gene sequence: CDR1 SNHLY, CDR2 FYNNEI. The DNA of the CDR3 is TGTGCCAGCAGTCTTTTTGGAGGGGTACAGACCCAGTACTTC. Its protein product is CASSLFGGVQTQYF. The full variable domain, in which reference TRBV2 and TRBJ2-5 provide the parts outside the CDR3, is EPEVTQTPSHQVTQMGQEVILRCVPISNHLYFYWYRQILGQKVEFLVSFYNNEISEKSEIFDDQFSVERPDGSNFTLKIRSTKLEDSAMYFCASSLFGGVQTQYFGPGTRLLVL.